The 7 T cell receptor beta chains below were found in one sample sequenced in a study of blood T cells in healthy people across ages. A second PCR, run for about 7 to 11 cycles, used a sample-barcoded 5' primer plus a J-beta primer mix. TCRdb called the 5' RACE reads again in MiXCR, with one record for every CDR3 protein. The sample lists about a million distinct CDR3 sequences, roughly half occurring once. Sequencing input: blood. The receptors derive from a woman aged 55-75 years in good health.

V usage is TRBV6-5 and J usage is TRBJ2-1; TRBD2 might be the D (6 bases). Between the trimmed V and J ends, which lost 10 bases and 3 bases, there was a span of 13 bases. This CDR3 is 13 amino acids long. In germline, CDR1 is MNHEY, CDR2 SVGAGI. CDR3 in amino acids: CATKIGGYNEQFF. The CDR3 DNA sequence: TGTGCCACTAAAATCGGGGGCTACAATGAGCAGTTCTTC.

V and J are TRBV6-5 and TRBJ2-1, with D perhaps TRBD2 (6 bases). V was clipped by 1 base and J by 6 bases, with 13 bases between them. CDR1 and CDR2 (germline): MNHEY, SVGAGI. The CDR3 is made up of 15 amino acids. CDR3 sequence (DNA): TGTGCCAGCAGTTACTGGGACTCCCAGGGCAATGAGCAGTTCTTC. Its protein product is CASSYWDSQGNEQFF.

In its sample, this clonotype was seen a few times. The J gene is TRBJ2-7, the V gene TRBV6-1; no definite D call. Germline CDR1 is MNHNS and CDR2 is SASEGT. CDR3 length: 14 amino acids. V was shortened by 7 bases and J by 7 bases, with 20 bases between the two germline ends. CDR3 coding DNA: TGTGCCAGCACCGTAGTTAGGACGGGTACGGAGCAGTACTTC. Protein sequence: CASTVVRTGTEQYF.

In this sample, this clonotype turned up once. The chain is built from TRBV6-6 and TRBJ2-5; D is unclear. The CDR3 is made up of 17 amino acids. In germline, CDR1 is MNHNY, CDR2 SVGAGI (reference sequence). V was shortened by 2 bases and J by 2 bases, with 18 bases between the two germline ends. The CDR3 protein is CASSYDFRTPSQETQYF. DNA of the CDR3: TGTGCCAGCAGTTACGATTTTCGGACCCCAAGTCAAGAGACCCAGTACTTC.

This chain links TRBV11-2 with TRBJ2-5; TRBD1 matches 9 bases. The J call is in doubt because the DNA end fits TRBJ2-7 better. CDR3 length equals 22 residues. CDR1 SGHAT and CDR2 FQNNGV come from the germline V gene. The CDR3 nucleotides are TGTGCCAGCAGCCCTAGACAGGGGGTGTCTTCGGGACTAAAGAAACCGAGCTACGAGCAGTACTTC. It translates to CASSPRQGVSSGLKKPSYEQYF.

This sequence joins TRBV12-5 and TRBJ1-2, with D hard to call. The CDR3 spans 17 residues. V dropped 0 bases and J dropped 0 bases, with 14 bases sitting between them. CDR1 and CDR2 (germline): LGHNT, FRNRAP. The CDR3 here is CASGLVLNTDANYGYTF. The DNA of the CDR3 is TGTGCTAGTGGTTTGGTACTCAACACGGACGCTAACTATGGCTACACCTTC.

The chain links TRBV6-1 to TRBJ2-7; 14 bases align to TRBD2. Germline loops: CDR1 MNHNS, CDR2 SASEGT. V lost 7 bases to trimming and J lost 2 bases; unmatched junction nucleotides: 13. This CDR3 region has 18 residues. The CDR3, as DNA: TGTGCCAGCATCCAAAGTGGGACTAGCGGGAGTTCAGCCTACGAGCAGTACTTC. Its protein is CASIQSGTSGSSAYEQYF.